Listed below are T cell receptor beta chains from one sample, sequenced in a study of CD8 T cells in Susac syndrome. TCRdb ran MiXCR on the immunoSEQ multiplex PCR reads and lists one entry per CDR3 protein. This sample has 200,000 to 250,000 distinct CDR3 sequences, with about 95% found just once. Sequencing was carried out using CD4+ T cells from PBMCs. The receptors originated from a human donor with multiple sclerosis. Each CDR3 is given with its conserved first and last residue. Each record gives: D gene, clone size, J gene, V gene, CDR3 protein, CDR3 DNA. A D gene is named only where the DNA matches it firmly. Expanded clones get a size class; other rows say once, few or many, or leave the size out.

>-|-|TRBJ1-2|TRBV30
CAWSVRRLYGYTF
TGTGCCTGGAGTGTAAGAAGGCTTTATGGCTACACCTTC
>-|-|TRBJ2-1|TRBV9
CASSVSMEEGNEQFF
TGTGCCAGCAGCGTATCAATGGAAGAGGGCAATGAGCAGTTCTTC
>-|-|TRBJ1-1|TRBV20-1
CSAYDRGQGNREAFF
TGCAGTGCTTATGACCGAGGGCAGGGGAACCGTGAAGCTTTCTTT
>-|-|TRBJ2-5|TRBV2
CASNIGTLQETQYF
TGTGCCAGCAACATCGGGACTCTTCAGGAGACCCAGTACTTC
>-|-|TRBJ1-6|TRBV20-1
CSARGLNSPLHF
TGCAGTGCTAGGGGGCTTAATTCACCCCTCCACTTT
>-|-|TRBJ2-1|TRBV20-1
CSAPLYAYNEQFF
TGCAGTGCTCCTTTGTACGCCTACAATGAGCAGTTCTTC
>-|-|TRBJ1-4|TRBV20-1
CSATGEGREKLFF
TGCAGTGCGACCGGAGAGGGTAGAGAAAAACTGTTTTTT
>-|-|TRBJ1-2|TRBV3-1
CASSPGPQQDYGYTF
TGTGCCAGCAGCCCGGGACCTCAACAGGACTATGGCTACACCTTC
>-|-|TRBJ2-3|TRBV27
CASTRGLYTDTQYF
TGTGCCAGCACGAGGGGCCTCTACACAGATACGCAGTATTTT
>-|once|TRBJ1-1|TRBV23-1
CASRPRRDLENNTEAFF
TGCGCCAGCAGACCAAGGAGGGACTTAGAGAATAACACTGAAGCTTTCTTT
>-|-|TRBJ1-5|TRBV29-1
CSVGQLDQPQHF
TGCAGCGTTGGACAGTTGGATCAGCCCCAGCATTTT
>-|once|TRBJ1-6|TRBV2
CASSEIENSPLHF
TGTGCCAGCAGTGAGATAGAGAATTCACCCCTCCACTTT